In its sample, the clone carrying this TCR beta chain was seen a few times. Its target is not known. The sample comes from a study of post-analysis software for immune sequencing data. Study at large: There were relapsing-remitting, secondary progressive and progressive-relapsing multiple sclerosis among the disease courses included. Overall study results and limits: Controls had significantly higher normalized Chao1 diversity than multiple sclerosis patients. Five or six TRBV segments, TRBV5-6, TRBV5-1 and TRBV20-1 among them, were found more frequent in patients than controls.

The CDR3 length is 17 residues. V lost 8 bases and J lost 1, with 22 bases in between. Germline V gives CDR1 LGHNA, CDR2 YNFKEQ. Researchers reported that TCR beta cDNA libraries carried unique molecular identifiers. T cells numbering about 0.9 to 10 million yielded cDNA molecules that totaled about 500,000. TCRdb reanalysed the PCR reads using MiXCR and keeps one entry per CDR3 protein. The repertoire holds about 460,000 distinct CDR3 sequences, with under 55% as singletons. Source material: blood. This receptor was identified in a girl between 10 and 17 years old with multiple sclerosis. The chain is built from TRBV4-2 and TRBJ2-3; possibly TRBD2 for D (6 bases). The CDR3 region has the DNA TGTGCCAGCGCCCAGGTTAAGACGGGAGTTGGCACAGATACGCAGTATTTT. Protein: CASAQVKTGVGTDTQYF.